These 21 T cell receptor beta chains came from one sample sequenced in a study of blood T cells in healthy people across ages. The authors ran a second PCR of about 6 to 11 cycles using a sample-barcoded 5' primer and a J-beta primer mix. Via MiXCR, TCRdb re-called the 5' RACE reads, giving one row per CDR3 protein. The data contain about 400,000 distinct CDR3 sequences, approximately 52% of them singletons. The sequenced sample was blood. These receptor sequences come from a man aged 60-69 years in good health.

The CDR3 reads CASSRSDSNEQFF. CDR3 DNA sequence: TGTGCCAGCAGTCGTTCAGATTCCAATGAGCAGTTCTTC. This chain links TRBV6-4 with TRBJ2-1, with no clear D. V shed 5 bases and J shed 6 bases, with 11 bases lying between them. The germline V gene has CDR1 MRHNA and CDR2 SNTAGT. The length of the CDR3 is 13 residues.

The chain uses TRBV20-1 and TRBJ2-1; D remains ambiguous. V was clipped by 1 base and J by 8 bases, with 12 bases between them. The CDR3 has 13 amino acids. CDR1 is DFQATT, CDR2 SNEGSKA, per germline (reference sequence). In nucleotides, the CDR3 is TGCAGTGCTAGAGCTCCGCTAAGCCATGAGCAGTTCTTC. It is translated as CSARAPLSHEQFF.

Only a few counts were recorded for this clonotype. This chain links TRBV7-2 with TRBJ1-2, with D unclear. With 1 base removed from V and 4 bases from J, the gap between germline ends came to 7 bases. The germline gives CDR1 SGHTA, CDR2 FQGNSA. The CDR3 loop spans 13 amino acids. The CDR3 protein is CASSLESFYGYTF. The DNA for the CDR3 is TGTGCCAGCAGCTTAGAAAGCTTCTATGGCTACACCTTC.

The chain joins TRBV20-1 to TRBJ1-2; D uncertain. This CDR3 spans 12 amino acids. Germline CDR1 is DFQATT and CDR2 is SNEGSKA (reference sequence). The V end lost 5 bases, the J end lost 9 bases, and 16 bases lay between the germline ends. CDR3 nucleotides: TGCAGTGCTGGACCGGACCTGAGGAGCTACACCTTC. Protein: CSAGPDLRSYTF.

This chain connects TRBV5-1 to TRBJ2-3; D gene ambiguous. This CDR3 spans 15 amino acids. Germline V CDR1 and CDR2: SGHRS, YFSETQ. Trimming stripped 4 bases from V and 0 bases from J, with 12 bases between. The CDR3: CASSPQPSSTDTQYF. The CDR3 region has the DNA TGCGCCAGCAGCCCACAGCCTTCTAGCACAGATACGCAGTATTTT.

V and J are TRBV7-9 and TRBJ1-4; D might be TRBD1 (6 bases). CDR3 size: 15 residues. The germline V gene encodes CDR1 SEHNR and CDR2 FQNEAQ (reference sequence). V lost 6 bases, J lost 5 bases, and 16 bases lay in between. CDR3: CASRTQGRENEKLFF. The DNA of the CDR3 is TGTGCCAGCAGAACCCAGGGGAGGGAAAATGAAAAACTGTTTTTT.

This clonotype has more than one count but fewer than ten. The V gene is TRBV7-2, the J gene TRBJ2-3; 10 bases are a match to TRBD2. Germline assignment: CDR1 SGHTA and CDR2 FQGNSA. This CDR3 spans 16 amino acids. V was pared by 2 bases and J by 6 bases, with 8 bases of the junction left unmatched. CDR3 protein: CASSLIAGGFGDTQYF. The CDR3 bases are TGTGCCAGCAGCTTAATAGCGGGAGGTTTCGGGGATACGCAGTATTTT.

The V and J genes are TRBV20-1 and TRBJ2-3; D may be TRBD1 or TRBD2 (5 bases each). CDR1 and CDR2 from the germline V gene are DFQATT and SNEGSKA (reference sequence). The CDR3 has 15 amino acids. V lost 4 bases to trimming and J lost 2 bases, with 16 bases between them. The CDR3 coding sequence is TGCAGTGCTACGAGGGAAAGGGGCCCCACAGATACGCAGTATTTT. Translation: CSATRERGPTDTQYF.

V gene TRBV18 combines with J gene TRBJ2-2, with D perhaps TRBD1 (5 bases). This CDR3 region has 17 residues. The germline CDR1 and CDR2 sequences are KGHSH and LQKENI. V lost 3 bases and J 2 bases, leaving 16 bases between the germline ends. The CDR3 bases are TGTGCCAGCTCACCCGAGGTAGGGGCGAAAAACACCGGGGAGCTGTTTTTT. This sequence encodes CASSPEVGAKNTGELFF.

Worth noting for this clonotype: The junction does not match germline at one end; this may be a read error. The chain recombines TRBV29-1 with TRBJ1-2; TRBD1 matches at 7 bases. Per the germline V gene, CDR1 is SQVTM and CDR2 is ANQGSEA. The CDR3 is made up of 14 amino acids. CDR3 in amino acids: CSVEPGQFNSGYTF. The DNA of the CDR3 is TGCAGCGTTGAACCGGGACAGTTTAACTCTGGCTACACCTTC.

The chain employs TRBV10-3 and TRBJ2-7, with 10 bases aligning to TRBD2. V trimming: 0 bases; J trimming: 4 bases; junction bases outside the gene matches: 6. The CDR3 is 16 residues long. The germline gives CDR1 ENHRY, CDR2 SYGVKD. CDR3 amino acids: CAISESGTSVSYEQYF. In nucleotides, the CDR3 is TGTGCCATCAGTGAGTCGGGGACTAGCGTGTCGTACGAGCAGTACTTC.

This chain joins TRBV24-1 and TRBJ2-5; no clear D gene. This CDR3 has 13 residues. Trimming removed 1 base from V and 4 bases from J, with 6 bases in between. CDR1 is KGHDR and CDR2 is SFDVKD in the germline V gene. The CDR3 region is CATSDLFGETQYF. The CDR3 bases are TGTGCCACCAGTGATTTATTTGGAGAGACCCAGTACTTC.

CDR3 in amino acids: CASSQDKVARYNEQYF. The CDR3 DNA follows: TGCGCCAGCAGCCAAGATAAGGTAGCACGATACAATGAGCAGTACTTC. V gene TRBV4-3 combines with J gene TRBJ2-7; D unresolved. Deletions cut 0 bases from V and 7 bases from J, with 19 bases between. The CDR3 is 16 residues long. Per germline, CDR1 LGHNA and CDR2 YSLEER.

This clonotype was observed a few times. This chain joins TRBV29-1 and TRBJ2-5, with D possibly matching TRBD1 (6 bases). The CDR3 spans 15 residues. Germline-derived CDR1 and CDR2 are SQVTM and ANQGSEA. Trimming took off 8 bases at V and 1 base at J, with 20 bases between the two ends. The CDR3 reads CSITGIDWAQETQYF. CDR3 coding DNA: TGCAGCATCACAGGGATTGACTGGGCCCAAGAGACCCAGTACTTC.

The CDR3 DNA reads as TGCAGTGGGGGCGCGGGGGACACCGGGGAGCTGTTTTTT. It specifies CSGGAGDTGELFF. The rearrangement uses TRBV20-1 and TRBJ2-2; 7 bases map to TRBD2. The CDR3 is 13 residues long. The V gene end was trimmed by 7 bases and the J gene end by 3 bases; junction bases not matched to a gene: 5. The germline V gene has CDR1 DFQATT and CDR2 SNEGSKA (reference sequence).

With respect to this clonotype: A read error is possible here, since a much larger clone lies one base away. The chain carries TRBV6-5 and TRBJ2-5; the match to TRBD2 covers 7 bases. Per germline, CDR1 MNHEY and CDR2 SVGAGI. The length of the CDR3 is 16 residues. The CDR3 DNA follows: TGTGCCAGCAGAAGGGGACCCAGCGGGGCAACAGAGGCCCAGTACTTC. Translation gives CASRRGPSGATEAQYF.

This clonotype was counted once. The CDR3 is CSVAPTGDNEQFF. The CDR3 bases are TGCAGCGTTGCCCCGACAGGGGACAATGAGCAGTTCTTC. The rearrangement joins TRBV29-1 to TRBJ2-1; 8 bases fit TRBD1. Germline lookup yields CDR1 SQVTM and CDR2 ANQGSEA. This CDR3 region has 13 residues. J lost 5 bases, V lost 4 bases, and 4 bases had no gene match.

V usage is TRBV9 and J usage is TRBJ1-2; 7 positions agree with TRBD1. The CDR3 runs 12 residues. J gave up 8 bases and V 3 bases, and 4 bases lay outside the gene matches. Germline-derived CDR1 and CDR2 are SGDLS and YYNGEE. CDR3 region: CASSALTGGYTF. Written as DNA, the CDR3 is TGTGCCAGCAGCGCTCTGACAGGGGGCTACACCTTC.

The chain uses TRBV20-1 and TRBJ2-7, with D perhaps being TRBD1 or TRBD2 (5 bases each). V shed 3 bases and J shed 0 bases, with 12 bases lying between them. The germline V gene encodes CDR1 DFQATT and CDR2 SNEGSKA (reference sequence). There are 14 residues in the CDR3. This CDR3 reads CSASGRGPSYEQYF. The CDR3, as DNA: TGCAGTGCTAGCGGCCGGGGCCCCTCCTACGAGCAGTACTTC.

The CDR3 loop reads CASTGTSTDTQYF. Here the CDR3 DNA reads TGTGCCAGCACTGGGACTAGCACAGATACGCAGTATTTT. The rearrangement links TRBV6-2 or TRBV6-3 to TRBJ2-3; maybe TRBD2 (6 bases). Germline V CDR1 and CDR2: MNHEY, SVGEGT. The length of the CDR3 is 13 residues. Trimming removed 7 bases at V and 0 bases at J, with 8 bases between.

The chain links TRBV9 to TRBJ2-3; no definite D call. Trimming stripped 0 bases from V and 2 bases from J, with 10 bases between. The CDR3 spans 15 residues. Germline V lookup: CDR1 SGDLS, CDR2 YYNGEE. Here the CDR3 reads CASSVALRNTDTQYF. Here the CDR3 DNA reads TGTGCCAGCAGCGTAGCTCTCAGGAACACAGATACGCAGTATTTT. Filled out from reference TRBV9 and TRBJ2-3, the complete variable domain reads DSGVTQTPKHLITATGQRVTLRCSPRSGDLSVYWYQQSLDQGLQFLIQYYNGEERAKGNILERFSAQQFPDLHSELNLSSLELGDSALYFCASSVALRNTDTQYFGPGTRLTVL.